This record covers a single TCR beta chain. Its binding antigen is unknown. No base qualities exist here, and no much larger clone lies one base off it. The library was made by 5' RACE. Data came from an Illumina HiSeq 2000. A universal primer binding site was added through template switching, and the final cDNA carried a unique molecular identifier so that TCR cDNA molecules could be counted accurately. Specific primers in the conserved constant-segment region were used to synthesize first-strand cDNA for the TCR alpha and beta chains. Each cDNA library was double barcoded, with a SMART-Mk sample barcode plus Illumina barcodes, to control for contamination. TruSeq adapter sequences along with Illumina sample barcodes were introduced in two successive PCR steps. The TCR alpha and beta cDNA libraries were sequenced on the Illumina HiSeq platform using custom primers. The original methods were these. MiGEC processed the raw reads to extract unique molecular identifiers, while MiXCR was used to determine the CDR3 positions. Recombination models were inferred per individual with the repgenHMM and IGoR tools using an EM algorithm. The analysis of shared clonotypes was done with the tcR package in R, with sharing normalized by the product of cloneset sizes. Out-of-frame nonproductive sequences were analyzed to study raw recombination free of thymic and clonal selection effects. Through fastp at Q25 and MiXCR, TCRdb rebuilt clones from the public reads, retaining in-frame beta chains. For every CDR3 protein sequence, its rows merge into one entry that carries the most common genes and DNA. TCRdb's processing, not the authors' own work, is the source of the V and J calls. Within this sample are about 690,000 distinct CDR3 sequences, with about 20% of them counted one time only. About 4.5% of the sample comes from the top ten.

All donors were healthy Caucasians. The twin cohort consisted of three pairs of female monozygotic twins, all aged roughly 18 to 30 years. Peripheral blood mononuclear cells were used as the source from which RNA for TCR libraries was isolated. This entry belongs to a study of identical twins (dated by TCRdb to 2016 to 2018). Concerning the study at large: The study deep-sequenced TCR alpha and beta repertoires from monozygotic twins, unrelated adults of various ages and cord blood to test whether fetal clonotypes persist. Replicate twin experiments were performed at different times using different library preparation protocols to rule out contamination. Broader findings and caveats from the paper: Because the same donors could not be followed over many years, the conclusions relied on cross-sectional statistical analysis. Excess twin sharing in beta out-of-frame sequences was weaker because fewer shared sequences lowered the signal-to-noise ratio. Out-of-frame TCR alpha sequences shared between twins showed an excess of low generation-probability sequences compared with coincidental sharing between unrelated individuals. In monozygotic twins, out-of-frame TCR alpha sharing was systematically underestimated by recombination models, although the models agreed with sharing between unrelated individuals. Abundant cord blood beta clonotypes carried fewer insertions; young adult naive repertoires showed a weaker similar trend, while memory repertoires showed none. Invariant T cells such as MAIT and iNKT could partly confound zero-insertion analyses, although diverse VJ usage argued against such confounding for most clonotypes.

The CDR3 starts with the cysteine, ends with the phenylalanine, and has 13 residues. Just CDR3 DNA is preserved here, 39 bases in frame from base 1. The germline V gene sets CDR1 to SQVTM and CDR2 to ANQGSEA. V lost 8 bases and J lost 10 bases; the stretch between them is 18 bases long. A further study also used this sample, focusing on T cells expressing NK-cell markers. As the second paper documents: TCR beta-chain repertoires were profiled in sorted CD3+CD56+NKG2C+, CD3+CD56+NKG2C- and CD3+CD56-NKG2C+ T-cell subsets from fewer than 10 donors. Among the eight sequenced donors, only one was HCMV-seronegative, while the other seven were HCMV-seropositive. To restrict sorting to alphabetaTCR-expressing T cells, an anti-gammadeltaTCR antibody was added in several experiments. In a handful of donors, the dominant CD3+CD56+NKG2C+ clonotypes ranked among the top 10 CD8+ clonotypes, making up roughly 1.0-8% of CD8+ T cells. Those dominant clonotypes were again the most abundant among CD3+CD56-NKG2C+ cells in a few donors, at about 28.3-65%. It remained unclear whether the expanded NKG2C-expressing T cell clones were specific for HCMV antigens. The study sequenced eight donors, all healthy volunteers chosen at random: three men and five women. A commercial ELISA kit detecting HCMV-specific IgG in serum was used to determine HCMV serostatus. For five to seven donors, bulk peripheral blood T-cell repertoires were also sequenced from unsorted PBMC. MIGEC was used to demultiplex reads and group reads by UMI, and MiTCR was used to assemble and quantify clonotypes. Only TCR cDNA sequences supported by at least two reads were kept to exclude erroneous sequences. The tcR package was used for downstream repertoire analysis, with clonotypes matched between fractions based on CDR3 nucleotide sequence plus V segment. VDJmatch was used to annotate antigen specificity against VDJdb, with one amino acid substitution in CDR3 allowed.

The sample consisted of PBMCs. The receptor was derived from a young woman in good health. The chain joins TRBV29-1 to TRBJ1-6, with the identity of the D gene unclear. The DNA is as follows: TGCAGCATCGGAGTTTCGGTGGACTCACCCCTCCACTTT. This gives the protein CSIGVSVDSPLHF.